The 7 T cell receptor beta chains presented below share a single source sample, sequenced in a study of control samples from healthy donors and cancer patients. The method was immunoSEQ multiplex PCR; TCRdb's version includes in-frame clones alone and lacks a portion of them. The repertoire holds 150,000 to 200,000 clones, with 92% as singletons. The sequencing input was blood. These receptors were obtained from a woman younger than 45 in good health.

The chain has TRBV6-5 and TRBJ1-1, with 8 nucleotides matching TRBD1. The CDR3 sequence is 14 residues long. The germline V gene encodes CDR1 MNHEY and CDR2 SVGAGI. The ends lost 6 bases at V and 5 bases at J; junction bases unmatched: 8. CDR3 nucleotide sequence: TGTGCCAGCAGGACAGGGGCAGGAGGTACTGAAGCTTTCTTT. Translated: CASRTGAGGTEAFF.

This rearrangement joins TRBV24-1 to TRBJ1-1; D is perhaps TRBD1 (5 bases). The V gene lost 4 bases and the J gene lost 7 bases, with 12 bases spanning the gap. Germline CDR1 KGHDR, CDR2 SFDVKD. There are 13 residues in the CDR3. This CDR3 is CATSDPMRGEAFF. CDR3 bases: TGTGCCACCAGTGACCCGATGAGGGGTGAAGCTTTCTTT.

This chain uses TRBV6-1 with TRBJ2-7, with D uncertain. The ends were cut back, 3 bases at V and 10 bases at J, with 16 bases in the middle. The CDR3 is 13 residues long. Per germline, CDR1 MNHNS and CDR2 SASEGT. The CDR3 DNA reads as TGTGCCAGCAGTGACCCAGGCCTCCCGGCTCAGTACTTC. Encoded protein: CASSDPGLPAQYF.

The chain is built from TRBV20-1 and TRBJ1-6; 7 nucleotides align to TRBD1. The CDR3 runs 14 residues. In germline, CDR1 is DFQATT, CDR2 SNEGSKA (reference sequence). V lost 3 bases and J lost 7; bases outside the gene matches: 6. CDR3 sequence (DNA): TGCAGTGCTAGTGAGGGGACAGCCAATTCACCCCTCCACTTT. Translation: CSASEGTANSPLHF.

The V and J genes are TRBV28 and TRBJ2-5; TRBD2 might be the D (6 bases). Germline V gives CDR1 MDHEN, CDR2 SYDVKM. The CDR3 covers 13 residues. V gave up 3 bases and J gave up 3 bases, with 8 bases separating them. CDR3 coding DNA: TGTGCCAGCAGTTTCCCGGGGGAAGAGACCCAGTACTTC. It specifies CASSFPGEETQYF. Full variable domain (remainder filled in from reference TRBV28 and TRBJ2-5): DVKVTQSSRYLVKRTGEKVFLECVQDMDHENMFWYRQDPGLGLRLIYFSYDVKMKEKGDIPEGYSVSREKKERFSLILESASTNQTSMYLCASSFPGEETQYFGPGTRLLVL.

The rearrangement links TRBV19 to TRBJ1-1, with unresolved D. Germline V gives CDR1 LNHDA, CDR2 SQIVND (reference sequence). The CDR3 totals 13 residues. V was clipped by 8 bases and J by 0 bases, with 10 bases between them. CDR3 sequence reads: CASEAGVNTEAFF. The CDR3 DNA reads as TGTGCCAGTGAGGCAGGCGTGAACACTGAAGCTTTCTTT.

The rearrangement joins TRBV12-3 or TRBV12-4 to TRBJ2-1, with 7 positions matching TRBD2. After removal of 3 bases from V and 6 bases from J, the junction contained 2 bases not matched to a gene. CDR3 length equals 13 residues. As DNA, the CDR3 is TGTGCCAGCAGTTTTGGACTAGTCAATGAGCAGTTCTTC. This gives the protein CASSFGLVNEQFF.